The 25 T cell receptor beta chains below all came from one sample that was sequenced in a study of T cells in Graves' hyperthyroidism and ophthalmopathy. RNA transcripts provided the source from which TCR beta CDR3 regions were amplified. With the HTBI primer set, the TCR CDR3 went through a first round of RT-PCR. TCRdb re-derived calls from the multiplex PCR reads in MiXCR, one entry per CDR3 protein. This table has about half a million distinct CDR3 sequences, just under 20% appearing once. The sample was blood. These receptors all stem from a man aged 35 to 55 with Graves' ophthalmopathy.

As concerns this clonotype: This could be a read error, since a much larger clone is one nucleotide away. The V gene is TRBV5-1, the J gene TRBJ1-1; D may be TRBD1 (5 bases). Trimming shortened V by 4 bases and J by 7 bases, and 17 bases separated the two germline ends. The length of the CDR3 is 14 residues. Per the germline V gene, CDR1 is SGHRS and CDR2 is YFSETQ. The CDR3 nucleotides are TGCGCCAGCAGCCTCGGTCTTCGGGACGGTGAAGCTTTCTTT. It is translated as CASSLGLRDGEAFF.

This clonotype has a handful of counts. The chain links TRBV30 to TRBJ2-7; no firm D call. V was clipped by 3 bases and J by 8 bases, with 14 bases between them. The CDR3 extends over 12 amino acids. Per germline, CDR1 GTSNPN and CDR2 SVGIG (reference sequence). DNA of the CDR3: TGTGCCTGGAGCCCAAACCAGGACCAGCAGTACTTC. It is translated as CAWSPNQDQQYF.

In its sample, this clonotype was seen many times. J is TRBJ2-3 and V is TRBV20-1; no clear D gene. The V end was cut by 4 bases, the J end by 0 bases, with 11 bases between. Germline CDR1 reads DFQATT; CDR2 reads SNEGSKA (reference sequence). The length of the CDR3 is 14 residues. The CDR3 DNA sequence: TGCAGTGCTAAAGTTCAGATAAGCACAGATACGCAGTATTTT. It encodes CSAKVQISTDTQYF.

This rearrangement joins TRBV19 to TRBJ2-1, with D perhaps being TRBD1 or TRBD2 (5 bases each). The V and J ends lost 0 bases and 8 bases respectively, with 8 bases between them. Germline V gene data show CDR1 as LNHDA and CDR2 as SQIVND (reference sequence). The CDR3 covers 13 residues. CDR3 sequence reads: CASSIEGVHEQFF. The CDR3 DNA reads TGTGCCAGTAGTATAGAGGGGGTGCATGAGCAGTTCTTC.

This sequence joins TRBV6-1 and TRBJ2-5; 14 bases are a match to TRBD2. The trim removed 5 bases at V and 5 bases at J, leaving 4 bases unmatched. Germline assignment: CDR1 MNHNS and CDR2 SASEGT. The CDR3 is 15 residues long. The CDR3 DNA sequence: TGTGCCAGCAGTACTCGGACTAGCGGGAGGGAGACCCAGTACTTC. It yields the protein CASSTRTSGRETQYF.

The rearrangement joins TRBV3-1 to TRBJ1-2; D not resolved. Trimming removed 1 base from V and 4 bases from J, with 7 bases in between. Germline loops: CDR1 LGHDT, CDR2 YNNKEL (reference sequence). This CDR3 contains 13 residues. The CDR3 nucleotides read TGTGCCAGCAGCCAAGCTCAGATCTATGGCTACACCTTC. Translating it yields CASSQAQIYGYTF. Supplemented by reference TRBV3-1 and TRBJ1-2, the full variable domain reads DTAVSQTPKYLVTQMGNDKSIKCEQNLGHDTMYWYKQDSKKFLKIMFSYNNKELIINETVPNRFSPKSPDKAHLNLHINSLELGDSAVYFCASSQAQIYGYTFGSGTRLTVV.

V gene TRBV2 combines with J gene TRBJ1-3; the match to TRBD1 covers 7 bases. The germline gives CDR1 SNHLY, CDR2 FYNNEI. This CDR3 has 14 residues. Losses at the gene ends were 6 bases for V and 0 bases for J; bases not matched to a gene: 2. CDR3 sequence (DNA): TGTGCCAGCAGAGCAGGGGGCTCTGGAAACACCATATATTTT. Amino acids: CASRAGGSGNTIYF.

This clonotype was detected only a few times. This chain's CDR3 is CASTLRGRTGELFF. The CDR3 bases are TGTGCCAGCACCCTCAGGGGTCGTACCGGGGAGCTGTTTTTT. V is TRBV6-1 and J is TRBJ2-2; D may be TRBD1 (6 bases). This CDR3 is built from 14 residues. Germline V gives CDR1 MNHNS, CDR2 SASEGT. V was trimmed by 7 bases and J by 5 bases, leaving 14 bases between them.

This clonotype was detected only a few times. This sequence joins TRBV5-1 and TRBJ2-5, with TRBD2 as a possible D gene (6 bases). The CDR3 totals 14 residues. Looked up from germline, CDR1 is SGHRS and CDR2 is YFSETQ. Trimming cost V 5 bases and J 2 bases, with 13 bases left between them. CDR3: CASSGGAAQETQYF. The CDR3 region has the DNA TGCGCCAGCAGTGGCGGGGCAGCACAAGAGACCCAGTACTTC.

The CDR3 loop reads CASMVWTSGVTDTQYF. In DNA form, the CDR3 reads TGTGCCAGCATGGTTTGGACTAGCGGGGTAACAGATACGCAGTATTTT. This chain links TRBV12-3 or TRBV12-4 with TRBJ2-3; 12 bases map to TRBD2. Trimming cost V 7 bases and J 3 bases; bases outside gene matches: 8. The CDR3 runs to 16 residues.

This clonotype was seen more than once but under ten times. V and J are TRBV20-1 and TRBJ2-5, with 10 bases fitting TRBD2. The CDR3 runs to 14 residues. Per germline, CDR1 DFQATT and CDR2 SNEGSKA (reference sequence). V gave up 2 bases and J gave up 13 bases; unmatched junction bases: 13. The DNA of the CDR3 is TGCAGTGCTAGATGGGATACCCTAGCGGGAGAGACGTACTTC. Protein product: CSARWDTLAGETYF.

This chain joins TRBV7-2 and TRBJ2-7, with TRBD2 matching over 12 bases. CDR1 is SGHTA and CDR2 is FQGNSA in the germline V gene. The CDR3 spans 14 residues. The V segment lost 6 bases and the J segment 5 bases; nucleotides outside the gene matches: 5. The CDR3 nucleotides read TGTGCCAGCAGTCCGACTAGCGGGAGCCACGAGCAGTACTTC. Amino acids: CASSPTSGSHEQYF.

This clonotype was seen many times. This rearrangement joins TRBV20-1 to TRBJ2-3; TRBD2 matches 9 bases. V trimming: 3 bases; J trimming: 0 bases; junction bases outside the gene matches: 4. The V gene's germline CDR1 is DFQATT and CDR2 SNEGSKA (reference sequence). The CDR3 contains 15 residues. CDR3 DNA sequence: TGCAGTGCTAGGGCGGGGGGGATCAGCACAGATACGCAGTATTTT. It is translated as CSARAGGISTDTQYF.

The sample holds a few counts of this clonotype. This chain connects TRBV11-2 to TRBJ1-1, with 7 nucleotides matching TRBD1. Germline CDR1 SGHAT, CDR2 FQNNGV. The CDR3 totals 13 residues. V lost 6 bases, J lost 3 bases, and 4 bases stayed unmatched. The CDR3 sequence: CASSHTGDTEAFF. DNA of the CDR3: TGTGCCAGCAGTCATACAGGGGACACTGAAGCTTTCTTT.

The V call is TRBV12-3 or TRBV12-4, the J call TRBJ1-5; 9 positions agree with TRBD1. This CDR3 has 15 amino acids. V was clipped by 3 bases and J by 6 bases; unmatched bases: 6. The DNA of the CDR3 is TGTGCCAGCAGTTTCCGGGACAGGGTGGCTCAGCCCCAGCATTTT. Its translation: CASSFRDRVAQPQHF.

In DNA, the CDR3 is TGTGCCAGCTCACCATTATGGGACAGCTCCTACGAGCAGTACTTC. It specifies CASSPLWDSSYEQYF. The chain has TRBV18 and TRBJ2-7, with 7 bases identical to TRBD1. Trimming removed 2 bases from V and 0 bases from J; junction bases left unmatched: 4. The CDR3 contains 15 residues. Germline-derived CDR1 and CDR2 are KGHSH and LQKENI. Filled out from reference TRBV18 and TRBJ2-7, the complete variable domain reads NAGVMQNPRHLVRRRGQEARLRCSPMKGHSHVYWYRQLPEEGLKFMVYLQKENIIDESGMPKERFSAEFPKEGPSILRIQQVVRGDSAAYFCASSPLWDSSYEQYFGPGTRLTVT.

This clonotype has just a few counts. The rearrangement links TRBV4-1 to TRBJ1-1, with TRBD1 as a possible D gene (6 bases). In germline, CDR1 is MGHRA, CDR2 YSYEKL. V shed 3 bases and J shed 6 bases, with 17 bases lying between them. The CDR3 is 15 residues long. The chain's CDR3 is CASSQLSPGDPEAFF. Written as DNA, the CDR3 is TGCGCCAGCAGCCAGCTTAGCCCAGGGGATCCTGAAGCTTTCTTT.

The genes are TRBV3-1 and TRBJ1-1; D gene uncertain. Per the germline V gene, CDR1 is LGHDT and CDR2 is YNNKEL (reference sequence). V lost 0 bases and J lost 2, with 10 bases in between. This CDR3 is built from 15 residues. As DNA, the CDR3 is TGTGCCAGCAGCCAAGATAACGGGTATAACACTGAAGCTTTCTTT. Its translation: CASSQDNGYNTEAFF.

This clonotype was counted between two and nine times. The V and J genes are TRBV2 and TRBJ1-6; 10 bases are shared with TRBD1. Looked up from germline, CDR1 is SNHLY and CDR2 is FYNNEI. The CDR3 length is 15 residues. V was pared by 3 bases and J by 10 bases, with 6 bases of the junction left unmatched. The CDR3 nucleotides read TGTGCCAGCAGTGAGAGGACAGGGGGGAACTCACCCCTCCACTTT. Translated, it gives CASSERTGGNSPLHF.

The chain combines TRBV9 with TRBJ2-1; 8 bases are shared with TRBD1. The CDR3 has 15 amino acids. With V trimmed by 3 bases and J by 1 base, 3 bases remained unmatched. Germline CDR1 reads SGDLS; CDR2 reads YYNGEE. The DNA for the CDR3 is TGTGCCAGCAGCGCTGGGGACAGGTCCTACAATGAGCAGTTCTTC. This translates into CASSAGDRSYNEQFF. Filled out from reference TRBV9 and TRBJ2-1, the complete variable domain reads DSGVTQTPKHLITATGQRVTLRCSPRSGDLSVYWYQQSLDQGLQFLIQYYNGEERAKGNILERFSAQQFPDLHSELNLSSLELGDSALYFCASSAGDRSYNEQFFGPGTRLTVL.

The chain links TRBV20-1 to TRBJ1-3; weak D call: TRBD1 (5 bases). V was clipped by 0 bases and J by 7 bases, with 10 bases between them. Germline CDR1 is DFQATT and CDR2 is SNEGSKA (reference sequence). The CDR3 loop spans 13 amino acids. The CDR3 reads CSARDLRDNTIYF. CDR3 in DNA: TGCAGTGCTAGAGATCTCAGGGACAACACCATATATTTT.

In its sample, this clonotype was seen many times. The chain is built from TRBV6-1 and TRBJ2-5; 10 bases match TRBD1. V was clipped by 5 bases and J by 5 bases; unmatched bases: 14. In germline, CDR1 is MNHNS, CDR2 SASEGT. This CDR3 is 17 amino acids long. DNA of the CDR3: TGTGCCAGCAGTAGCCTCTGGGACAGGGGTGTGAAGGAGACCCAGTACTTC. It specifies CASSSLWDRGVKETQYF.

This clonotype was seen more than once but under ten times. CDR3 nucleotide sequence: TGTGCCAGCAGTTCCCCCGGGACTAGCGGGAGAAGAGGGGCAGATACGCAGTATTTT. It is translated as CASSSPGTSGRRGADTQYF. The chain recombines TRBV28 with TRBJ2-3; 14 bases align to TRBD2. V was clipped by 4 bases and J by 4 bases; unmatched bases: 13. This CDR3 is built from 19 residues. CDR1 and CDR2 from the germline V gene are MDHEN and SYDVKM.

The CDR3 spells CASSVESFGDEQYF. Written as DNA, the CDR3 is TGTGCCAGCAGCGTAGAGTCTTTCGGCGACGAGCAGTACTTC. The chain joins TRBV9 to TRBJ2-7; D not certain. This CDR3 contains 14 residues. The V gene's germline CDR1 is SGDLS and CDR2 YYNGEE. V shed 0 bases and J shed 5 bases, with 12 bases lying between them. Variable domain in full (rest from reference TRBV9 and TRBJ2-7): DSGVTQTPKHLITATGQRVTLRCSPRSGDLSVYWYQQSLDQGLQFLIQYYNGEERAKGNILERFSAQQFPDLHSELNLSSLELGDSALYFCASSVESFGDEQYFGPGTRLTVT.

The rearrangement links TRBV24-1 to TRBJ2-7; 10 nucleotides align to TRBD2. V was clipped by 2 bases and J by 3 bases; unmatched bases: 6. CDR1 and CDR2 (germline): KGHDR, SFDVKD. This CDR3 spans 16 amino acids. The CDR3 reads CATSDSAGTSDYEQYF. CDR3 coding DNA: TGTGCCACCAGTGATTCAGCCGGGACTAGCGACTACGAGCAGTACTTC.